These T cell receptor beta chains were read from a single sample in a study of blood T cells in healthy people across ages. TCRdb re-derived calls from the 5' RACE reads in MiXCR, one entry per CDR3 protein. The data hold 1.5 million to 2 million distinct CDR3 sequences, with more than 35% observed a single time. Source material: blood. The origin of the receptors is a human donor in good health. CDR3s include the opening cysteine and the closing phenylalanine or tryptophan. D genes are given only for firm matches. The size field is filled for only some rows; it gives once, few, many or a size class.

J: TRBJ1-5; size: -; V: TRBV7-2; D: TRBD1; CDR3: CASSQQGRGRDNQPQHF; DNA: TGTGCCAGCAGCCAACAGGGGAGGGGGAGAGACAATCAGCCCCAGCATTTT
J: TRBJ2-5; size: few; V: TRBV9; D: -; CDR3: CASSGSPQTQYF; DNA: TGTGCCAGCAGCGGATCGCCCCAGACCCAGTACTTC
J: TRBJ2-1; size: -; V: TRBV4-3; D: TRBD2; CDR3: CASSQVSPGLAGGVYNEQFF; DNA: TGCGCCAGCAGCCAAGTCTCTCCGGGGCTAGCGGGGGGAGTATACAATGAGCAGTTCTTC
J: TRBJ1-2; size: few; V: TRBV20-1; D: -; CDR3: CSAADRDTYGYTF; DNA: TGCAGTGCTGCGGACCGGGACACCTATGGCTACACCTTC
J: TRBJ1-1; size: -; V: TRBV12-3/TRBV12-4; D: -; CDR3: CASSLEWPEAFF; DNA: TGTGCCAGCAGTTTAGAGTGGCCTGAAGCTTTCTTT
J: TRBJ1-2; size: -; V: TRBV12-3/TRBV12-4; D: -; CDR3: CASSPGVDYYGYTF; DNA: TGTGCCAGCAGTCCGGGGGTCGACTACTATGGCTACACCTTC
J: TRBJ2-1; size: -; V: TRBV6-5; D: -; CDR3: CASSYSKLRPYNEQFF; DNA: TGTGCCAGCAGTTACTCGAAGTTAAGACCTTACAATGAGCAGTTCTTC
J: TRBJ2-4; size: -; V: TRBV20-1; D: TRBD2; CDR3: CSATVGPERGQYF; DNA: TGCAGTGCTACCGTGGGGCCGGAGCGGGGGCAGTACTTC
J: TRBJ2-1; size: few; V: TRBV21-1; D: -; CDR3: CASRLQGRFF; DNA: TGTGCCAGCCGTCTACAGGGCAGGTTCTTC
J: TRBJ1-1; size: once; V: TRBV29-1; D: -; CDR3: CSVVVPYPNTEAFF; DNA: TGCAGCGTTGTGGTCCCCTATCCGAACACTGAAGCTTTCTTT
J: TRBJ1-6; size: -; V: TRBV4-2; D: -; CDR3: CASSPVRDNPPLHF; DNA: TGTGCCAGCAGCCCTGTCAGAGATAATCCACCCCTCCACTTT
J: TRBJ2-1; size: few; V: TRBV20-1; D: TRBD2; CDR3: CSARVWRGDPYNEQFF; DNA: TGCAGTGCTAGAGTGTGGCGGGGGGACCCTTACAATGAGCAGTTCTTC
J: TRBJ2-3; size: few; V: TRBV9; D: -; CDR3: CASSVGPSDPLERRSTDTQYF; DNA: TGTGCCAGCAGCGTAGGGCCTTCGGATCCTTTAGAGCGCAGGAGCACAGATACGCAGTATTTT
J: TRBJ2-4; size: -; V: TRBV4-2; D: TRBD1; CDR3: CASSQEAGTALREQYF; DNA: TGTGCCAGCAGCCAAGAGGCCGGGACAGCTCTACGAGAGCAGTACTTC
J: TRBJ2-3; size: -; V: TRBV27; D: -; CDR3: CASSLYDGPTDTQYF; DNA: TGTGCCAGCAGTTTATACGACGGTCCCACAGATACGCAGTATTTT
J: TRBJ1-1; size: -; V: TRBV10-3; D: -; CDR3: CAITPDRNTEAFF; DNA: TGTGCCATCACCCCGGACAGGAACACTGAAGCTTTCTTT
J: TRBJ2-3; size: once; V: TRBV12-3/TRBV12-4; D: TRBD2; CDR3: CASSRRGGLAGGPIPFTDTQYF; DNA: TGTGCCAGCAGTCGCCGGGGCGGACTAGCGGGGGGGCCCATTCCATTCACAGATACGCAGTATTTT